The 27 T cell receptor beta chains reported below all come from one sample, sequenced in a study of technical replicates of blood from a few donors. Sequenced by immunoSEQ multiplex PCR; TCRdb stores in-frame clones only, minus some. The table has approximately 81,000 clones, around 95% seen once. Sample: T cells isolated from PBMCs. These receptors were obtained from a human donor in good health.

Only one count was recorded for this clone. The gene calls are TRBV5-1 and TRBJ1-4, with D maybe TRBD1 (5 bases). Germline assignment: CDR1 SGHRS and CDR2 YFSETQ. Deletions cut 0 bases from V and 8 bases from J, with 11 bases between. The CDR3 spans 14 residues. CDR3 DNA: TGCGCCAGCAGCTTGGAGGGGCGGGGAGAAAAACTGTTTTTT. The encoded protein is CASSLEGRGEKLFF.

This chain connects TRBV5-1 to TRBJ1-2; 9 bases map to TRBD1. J gave up 7 bases and V 0 bases, and 7 bases lay outside the gene matches. CDR1 and CDR2 from the germline V gene are SGHRS and YFSETQ. CDR3 size: 15 residues. The CDR3 DNA reads as TGCGCCAGCAGCTTGGATCATTCACAGGGGGCTGGCTACACCTTC. Translated, it gives CASSLDHSQGAGYTF.

The V gene is TRBV5-4, the J gene TRBJ2-7, with 10 bases matching TRBD2. The trim removed 2 bases at V and 4 bases at J, leaving 12 bases unmatched. This CDR3 has 17 amino acids. CDR1 and CDR2 from the germline V gene are SGHNT and YYREEE (reference sequence). CDR3 amino acids: CASSFEGATSGDYEQYF. The DNA for the CDR3 is TGTGCCAGCAGCTTCGAGGGGGCTACTAGCGGGGATTACGAGCAGTACTTC.

The rearrangement uses TRBV7-9 and TRBJ2-1, with TRBD1 as a possible D gene (6 bases). V lost 3 bases and J lost 8, with 23 bases in between. Germline loops: CDR1 SEHNR, CDR2 FQNEAQ (reference sequence). The length of the CDR3 is 17 residues. CDR3 bases: TGTGCCAGCAGCTTCCCTATTTTCACAGGGAAGTGGGATGAGCAGTTCTTC. Translating it yields CASSFPIFTGKWDEQFF.

The rearrangement links TRBV7-2 to TRBJ2-5; D possibly corresponds to TRBD2 (5 bases). V lost 2 bases to trimming and J lost 5 bases, with 15 bases between them. Germline V gives CDR1 SGHTA, CDR2 FQGNSA. The CDR3 spans 15 residues. CDR3 in amino acids: CASSLLADPMETQYF. CDR3 sequence (DNA): TGTGCCAGCAGCTTACTAGCAGACCCCATGGAGACCCAGTACTTC.

V usage is TRBV7-2 and J usage is TRBJ2-7; 7 bases match TRBD2. Germline V gives CDR1 SGHTA, CDR2 FQGNSA. After removal of 10 bases from V and 2 bases from J, the junction contained 14 bases not matched to a gene. This CDR3 has 15 amino acids. Written as DNA, the CDR3 is TGTGCCAACCCCTCCATCGCAGCGGGGACCTACGAGCAGTACTTC. Translation: CANPSIAAGTYEQYF.

V gene TRBV30 combines with J gene TRBJ1-2; D perhaps matches TRBD1 (6 bases). This CDR3 has 12 amino acids. The V end was cut by 4 bases, the J end by 6 bases, with 12 bases between. The V gene's germline CDR1 is GTSNPN and CDR2 SVGIG (reference sequence). The CDR3: CAWMDTGNGYTF. CDR3 DNA: TGTGCCTGGATGGACACAGGGAATGGCTACACCTTC.

The chain links TRBV7-9 to TRBJ2-5, with D perhaps TRBD1 (6 bases). The CDR3 loop spans 17 amino acids. CDR1 SEHNR and CDR2 FQNEAQ come from the germline V gene (reference sequence). The germline V and J ends were trimmed by 2 bases and 5 bases, with 21 bases remaining between them. For the CDR3, the DNA is TGTGCCAGCAGCTTACCTAAGAAGATAACAGGGATGGAGACCCAGTACTTC. As protein: CASSLPKKITGMETQYF.

The V and J genes are TRBV6-6 and TRBJ2-1, with 13 bases matching TRBD2. Germline-derived CDR1 and CDR2 are MNHNY and SVGAGI (reference sequence). The CDR3 totals 16 residues. The V and J ends lost 2 bases and 9 bases, in that order; junction bases with no gene match: 7. The DNA of the CDR3 is TGTGCCAGCAGTTACCGCGGACTAGCGGGAGTGGGTGAGCAGTTCTTC. This sequence encodes CASSYRGLAGVGEQFF.

J is TRBJ2-5 and V is TRBV9, with 9 nucleotides matching TRBD2. Trimming removed 0 bases from V and 4 bases from J; junction bases left unmatched: 10. Germline CDR1 and CDR2: SGDLS and YYNGEE. The CDR3 is made up of 17 amino acids. CDR3 in amino acids: CASSVAPSGTTGETQYF. The CDR3, as DNA: TGTGCCAGCAGCGTAGCTCCTAGCGGGACGACCGGAGAGACCCAGTACTTC.

This chain joins TRBV4-2 and TRBJ2-5; TRBD1 matches 9 bases. This CDR3 comprises 14 residues. The germline gives CDR1 LGHNA, CDR2 YNFKEQ. Trimming at V came to 5 bases and at J to 4 bases, leaving 5 bases not matched to a gene. The CDR3 protein is CASSIQGAIETQYF. The CDR3 nucleotides are TGTGCCAGCAGCATACAGGGGGCGATAGAGACCCAGTACTTC.

The J gene is TRBJ2-1, the V gene TRBV7-9, with 12 positions matching TRBD2. The V gene end was trimmed by 8 bases and the J gene end by 7 bases; junction bases not matched to a gene: 9. The V gene's germline CDR1 is SEHNR and CDR2 FQNEAQ (reference sequence). The CDR3 sequence is 15 residues long. The CDR3 loop is CASSRLAGDRNEQFF. CDR3 bases: TGTGCCAGCTCGAGACTAGCGGGAGATAGGAATGAGCAGTTCTTC. The entire variable domain, with the rest obtained from reference TRBV7-9 and TRBJ2-1, is as follows: DTGVSQNPRHKITKRGQNVTFRCDPISEHNRLYWYRQTLGQGPEFLTYFQNEAQLEKSRLLSDRFSAERPKGSFSTLEIQRTEQGDSAMYLCASSRLAGDRNEQFFGPGTRLTVL.

The chain joins TRBV5-5 to TRBJ2-1; 10 nucleotides match TRBD1. This CDR3 region has 16 residues. V dropped 0 bases and J dropped 8; count of bases not matched to a gene: 8. CDR1 is SGHKS, CDR2 YYEKEE, per germline (reference sequence). Here the CDR3 reads CASSLAWDRGIDEQFF. DNA for the CDR3: TGTGCCAGCAGCTTGGCCTGGGACAGGGGAATCGATGAGCAGTTCTTC.

The chain recombines TRBV25-1 with TRBJ2-2; 11 nucleotides align to TRBD2. The germline CDR1 and CDR2 sequences are MGHDK and SYGVNS. Trimming at V came to 6 bases and at J to 3 bases, leaving 9 bases not matched to a gene. CDR3 length: 17 residues. The CDR3 here is CASRAALAGGHTGELFF. Here the CDR3 DNA reads TGTGCCAGCAGGGCGGCGCTAGCGGGAGGTCACACCGGGGAGCTGTTTTTT.

The chain is built from TRBV19 and TRBJ1-1; no reliable D call. This CDR3 has 15 residues. Looked up from germline, CDR1 is LNHDA and CDR2 is SQIVND (reference sequence). Trimming took 0 bases from V and 1 from J, leaving 9 bases between them. Written as DNA, the CDR3 is TGTGCCAGTAGTATAGACGGTCTAGCGAACACTGAAGCTTTCTTT. This gives the protein CASSIDGLANTEAFF.

This clone was observed a single time. The chain joins TRBV28 to TRBJ2-5; tentatively, D is TRBD1 (6 bases). CDR3 size: 17 residues. Trimming took off 3 bases at V and 3 bases at J, with 20 bases between the two ends. The germline gives CDR1 MDHEN, CDR2 SYDVKM. The CDR3, as DNA: TGTGCCAGCAGTTTCAGGTACAGGGATTATGTAGAAGAGACCCAGTACTTC. Its protein product is CASSFRYRDYVEETQYF.

CDR3 amino acids: CASRRNRGQTGNTIYF. The CDR3, as DNA: TGTGCCAGCAGGCGAAACAGGGGGCAAACTGGAAACACCATATATTTT. V and J are TRBV11-3 and TRBJ1-3; 9 bases map to TRBD1. Trimming took 6 bases from V and 2 from J; bases not matched to a gene: 8. The CDR3 covers 16 residues. The germline CDR1 and CDR2 sequences are SGHNT and YENEEA.

The rearrangement links TRBV5-5 to TRBJ1-2, with TRBD1 as a possible D gene (6 bases). The CDR3 spans 17 residues. Between the trimmed V and J ends, which lost 3 bases and 4 bases, there was a span of 22 bases. Germline V gene lookup returns CDR1 SGHKS and CDR2 YYEKEE (reference sequence). The CDR3 spells CASSYPAEQGWIYGYTF. The DNA for the CDR3 is TGTGCCAGCAGCTACCCCGCCGAACAGGGTTGGATCTATGGCTACACCTTC. Drawing the rest from reference TRBV5-5 and TRBJ1-2, the complete variable domain is DAGVTQSPTHLIKTRGQQVTLRCSPISGHKSVSWYQQVLGQGPQFIFQYYEKEERGRGNFPDRFSARQFPNYSSELNVNALLLGDSALYLCASSYPAEQGWIYGYTFGSGTRLTVV.

The DNA of the CDR3 is TGTGCCAGCAGTGAATCTGTAGCCGCTTTCTTT. Translation: CASSESVAAFF. The chain is built from TRBV25-1 and TRBJ1-1; no reliable D call. V was trimmed by 1 base and J by 11 bases, leaving 8 bases between them. This CDR3 has 11 residues. Germline assignment: CDR1 MGHDK and CDR2 SYGVNS.

The sample holds one count of this clone. The chain combines TRBV5-1 with TRBJ1-1; a weak D match, TRBD1 (6 bases). Germline V gene lookup returns CDR1 SGHRS and CDR2 YFSETQ. This CDR3 is built from 15 residues. Trimming took 4 bases from V and 6 from J, leaving 19 bases between them. CDR3 DNA: TGCGCCAGCAGCAGACCGACTGACAGGATTCCTGAAGCTTTCTTT. Translated: CASSRPTDRIPEAFF.

V is TRBV4-3 and J is TRBJ2-3; D call uncertain. The V end lost 1 base, the J end lost 2 bases, and 7 bases lay between the germline ends. CDR1 is LGHNA and CDR2 is YSLEER in the germline V gene. The CDR3 covers 14 residues. The CDR3 sequence: CASSQGLNTDTQYF. In DNA, the CDR3 is TGCGCCAGCAGCCAAGGACTGAACACAGATACGCAGTATTTT.

The V gene is TRBV10-3, the J gene TRBJ2-3; 7 nucleotides line up with TRBD1. The germline V gene encodes CDR1 ENHRY and CDR2 SYGVKD. V was clipped by 4 bases and J by 3 bases; unmatched bases: 4. CDR3 size: 14 residues. CDR3: CAISADRETDTQYF. CDR3 DNA: TGTGCCATCAGTGCAGACAGGGAAACAGATACGCAGTATTTT.

The V gene is TRBV4-3, the J gene TRBJ2-3; 7 bases line up with TRBD1. The junction had 4 bases not matched to a gene; V was cut back by 4 bases and J by 0 bases. The CDR3 covers 15 residues. CDR1 is LGHNA and CDR2 is YSLEER in the germline V gene. The CDR3 spells CASSRYRGSTDTQYF. The CDR3 coding sequence is TGCGCCAGCAGCCGCTACAGGGGTAGCACAGATACGCAGTATTTT.

The genes are TRBV19 and TRBJ2-7; 10 nucleotides line up with TRBD1. The CDR3 consists of 14 residues. Germline V gives CDR1 LNHDA, CDR2 SQIVND (reference sequence). The trim removed 4 bases at V and 2 bases at J, leaving 2 bases unmatched. The CDR3 DNA reads as TGTGCCAGTAGTAAAGGACAGGGGGCCTACGAGCAGTACTTC. It translates to CASSKGQGAYEQYF.

V usage is TRBV28 and J usage is TRBJ2-7; 7 bases line up with TRBD2. The CDR3 runs 16 residues. The trim removed 7 bases at V and 0 bases at J, leaving 12 bases unmatched. Germline CDR1 is MDHEN and CDR2 is SYDVKM. The CDR3 reads CASITSSGGSSYEQYF. CDR3 sequence (DNA): TGTGCCAGCATAACCTCATCCGGCGGGAGCTCCTACGAGCAGTACTTC.

This chain joins TRBV7-9 and TRBJ1-1; weak D call: TRBD1 (5 bases). V was shortened by 6 bases and J by 2 bases, with 16 bases between the two germline ends. Germline lookup yields CDR1 SEHNR and CDR2 FQNEAQ (reference sequence). The CDR3 spans 15 residues. This CDR3 is CASSHLATDNTEAFF. CDR3 DNA: TGTGCCAGCAGTCATCTCGCGACAGACAACACTGAAGCTTTCTTT.

The chain carries TRBV5-4 and TRBJ2-1, with TRBD2 matching 8 bases. Germline V gene sequence: CDR1 SGHNT, CDR2 YYREEE (reference sequence). This CDR3 comprises 13 residues. After removal of 5 bases from V and 8 bases from J, the junction contained 6 bases not matched to a gene. The CDR3 coding sequence is TGTGCCAGCAGAAGCGGGAGTACCTATGAGCAGTTCTTC. This translates into CASRSGSTYEQFF.